The next 11 T cell receptor beta chains were all read from a single sample in a study of immune evolution from preneoplasia to lung adenocarcinoma (dated by TCRdb to the early 2020s). Receptors were amplified or captured by the immunoSEQ multiplex PCR assay. TCRdb obtained this table from immuneACCESS and retained in-frame rearrangements with V and J assigned. These tables miss some clones; where compared with another copy, unresolved V genes account for less than half of the shortfall, and the remainder is unexplained. This sample comprises approximately 8,800 clones, roughly four fifths of them detected only once. The ten largest clones take up around 3.1% of the sample. Sample: FFPE lung adenocarcinoma in situ tissue. This specimen's cell subset or site label, per the study, means: preinvasive adenocarcinoma in situ (AIS). The receptors were gathered from a person between 70 and 80 years old with lung adenocarcinoma.

The chain links TRBV6-5 to TRBJ1-2; D is possibly TRBD1 (5 bases). This CDR3 region has 14 residues. V was cut by 7 bases and J by 8 bases, with 20 bases left in between. CDR1 and CDR2 from the germline V gene are MNHEY and SVGAGI. The CDR3 here is CASTSFLGEEGYTF. In DNA, the CDR3 is TGTGCCAGCACCTCCTTTTTAGGGGAAGAAGGCTACACCTTC.

The chain recombines TRBV28 with TRBJ2-7; 9 bases agree with TRBD1. Germline CDR1 and CDR2: MDHEN and SYDVKM. The V and J ends lost 2 bases and 5 bases, in that order; junction bases with no gene match: 4. This CDR3 region has 14 residues. The CDR3 sequence is CASSLEDRGHEQYF. Written as DNA, the CDR3 is TGTGCCAGCAGTTTAGAGGACAGGGGACACGAGCAGTACTTC.

The chain employs TRBV7-9 and TRBJ2-1; no reliable D call. In germline, CDR1 is SEHNR, CDR2 FQNEAQ (reference sequence). This CDR3 spans 14 amino acids. Trimming shortened V by 1 base and J by 4 bases, and 8 bases separated the two germline ends. As DNA, the CDR3 is TGTGCCAGCAGCTTAGGTGCAGGTTACAATGAGCAGTTCTTC. This gives the protein CASSLGAGYNEQFF.

This chain uses TRBV5-5 with TRBJ1-2; possible D gene TRBD1, 5 bases. The length of the CDR3 is 15 residues. Germline assignment: CDR1 SGHKS and CDR2 YYEKEE (reference sequence). Trimming left V 0 bases short and J 4 bases short, with 13 bases between. The CDR3 here is CASSLAGGTGYGYTF. The CDR3 DNA sequence: TGTGCCAGCAGCTTGGCGGGGGGAACGGGCTATGGCTACACCTTC.

The J gene is TRBJ2-1, the V gene TRBV27; D is possibly TRBD1 (6 bases). V shed 2 bases and J shed 12 bases, with 11 bases lying between them. The germline CDR1 and CDR2 sequences are MNHEY and SMNVEV (reference sequence). The CDR3 has 12 residues. The CDR3 DNA reads as TGTGCCAGCAGTTTAGTAGGGGGATCGCAGTTCTTC. It is translated as CASSLVGGSQFF.

The chain uses TRBV2 and TRBJ2-3; 7 bases map to TRBD2. V lost 6 bases, J lost 4 bases, and 10 bases stayed unmatched. The CDR3 runs to 15 residues. Germline loops: CDR1 SNHLY, CDR2 FYNNEI. This CDR3 reads CASRAGLGVSDTQYF. DNA for the CDR3: TGTGCCAGCAGGGCTGGACTAGGGGTCTCAGATACGCAGTATTTT.

The chain has TRBV5-1 and TRBJ1-1; 7 bases align to TRBD1. Losses at the gene ends were 4 bases for V and 0 bases for J; bases not matched to a gene: 6. Per germline, CDR1 SGHRS and CDR2 YFSETQ. CDR3 size: 15 residues. The CDR3 DNA sequence: TGCGCCAGCAGCAAGTACAGGGGAATGAACACTGAAGCTTTCTTT. This sequence encodes CASSKYRGMNTEAFF.

The chain joins TRBV5-1 to TRBJ2-5; 8 bases match TRBD2. Germline V CDR1 and CDR2: SGHRS, YFSETQ. This CDR3 contains 17 residues. Trimming at V came to 7 bases and at J to 5 bases, leaving 19 bases not matched to a gene. CDR3 DNA sequence: TGCGCCAGCTCCCTAGGGGGTTTCGCGGGGGGCGTGGAGACCCAGTACTTC. Encoded protein: CASSLGGFAGGVETQYF.

The V call is TRBV19, the J call TRBJ2-1; TRBD2 agrees at 12 bases. The CDR3 extends over 15 amino acids. Trimming removed 4 bases from V and 4 bases from J; junction bases left unmatched: 2. Germline V gene sequence: CDR1 LNHDA, CDR2 SQIVND (reference sequence). CDR3 nucleotide sequence: TGTGCCAGTAGTAGACTAGCGGGAGAGTACAATGAGCAGTTCTTC. It encodes CASSRLAGEYNEQFF. Using reference TRBV19 and TRBJ2-1 for the parts outside the CDR3, the full variable domain is DGGITQSPKYLFRKEGQNVTLSCEQNLNHDAMYWYRQDPGQGLRLIYYSQIVNDFQKGDIAEGYSVSREKKESFPLTVTSAQKNPTAFYLCASSRLAGEYNEQFFGPGTRLTVL.

The J gene is TRBJ1-3, the V gene TRBV2; D perhaps matches TRBD1 (5 bases). Germline CDR1 reads SNHLY; CDR2 reads FYNNEI. V was pared by 4 bases and J by 8 bases, with 9 bases between. This CDR3 is built from 12 residues. The CDR3 DNA reads TGTGCCAGCAGTGGCAGGGAGGACACCATATATTTT. Its protein product is CASSGREDTIYF.

This clone showed up just once. V usage is TRBV18 and J usage is TRBJ2-2; 10 bases agree with TRBD1. The ends lost 5 bases at V and 3 bases at J; junction bases unmatched: 3. The length of the CDR3 is 15 residues. Germline V CDR1 and CDR2: KGHSH, LQKENI. The CDR3 loop reads CASSFGTGDTGELFF. CDR3 nucleotides: TGTGCCAGCTCATTCGGGACAGGGGACACCGGGGAGCTGTTTTTT.